Listed here is a single T cell receptor (beta chain). The antigen is not known. The record originates from a study of cytomegalovirus exposure and HLA in healthy donors. Overall study findings and caveats: By HLA locus, TCR association rates varied in a later analysis, with DRB1 showing the most and HLA-C the fewest. The authors confirmed in vitro that three CMV-associated chains were specific for CMV antigens. Altogether, 164 TCR beta chains were recorded as cytomegalovirus-associated.

PCR involved 60 Vbeta and 13 Jbeta primers. Sequencing used immunoSEQ multiplex PCR; TCRdb keeps in-frame clones, though not all of them. Among fewer than 200,000 clones, over 80% were seen once, and the ten largest hold roughly 4.8%. The CDR3 covers 14 residues. V was trimmed by 6 bases and J by 1 base, leaving 12 bases between them. Germline V gene sequence: CDR1 MGHRA, CDR2 YSYEKL. The TCR sequence derives from a woman aged 50 to 60 in good health and CMV-seropositive. The sequenced sample consisted of PBMCs. The J gene is TRBJ1-1, the V gene TRBV4-1; no firm D call. As DNA, the CDR3 is TGCGCCAGCAGTTCCCTAAGCGGGAACACTGAAGCTTTCTTT. Translating gives CASSSLSGNTEAFF.